The source of this T cell receptor (beta chain) is a study of blood T cell repertoires in COVID-19. The overall study: T cells, B-cell-depleted T cells, or PBMCs supplied cDNA or gDNA.

This clone was picked up one time. J was trimmed by 7 bases and V by 6 bases; bases with no gene match: 11. Per the germline V gene, CDR1 is LGHDT and CDR2 is YNNKEL (reference sequence). This CDR3 comprises 17 residues. TCRdb's table, derived via immunoSEQ multiplex PCR, lists solely in-frame clones and lacks some. This table holds some 60,000 clones, more than 90% found once. The gene calls are TRBV3-1 (or the pseudogene TRBV3-2) and TRBJ2-1; 14 nucleotides agree with TRBD2. What was sequenced was peripheral blood. This clonotype was sampled from a human donor in a cohort sampled during active COVID-19. For the CDR3, the DNA is TGTGCCAGCAGTCGTCCGGGACTAGCGGGAGTTCGGAATGAGCAGTTCTTC. This gives the protein CASSRPGLAGVRNEQFF.